Below, 7 T cell receptor beta chains from the same sample are listed, as sequenced in a study of blood T cell repertoires in COVID-19. Profiled with immunoSEQ multiplex PCR; TCRdb holds only in-frame clones, not every one. The sample contains 200,000 or so clones, 88% of which appear only once. The sequencing input was PBMCs or T cells enriched from blood (not recorded which). Source of these receptors: a woman aged 40 to 50 with acute COVID-19.

In DNA, the CDR3 is TGTGCCAGCAGCGTAGGACACCTCACCGGGGAGCTGTTTTTT. Protein product: CASSVGHLTGELFF. The chain is built from TRBV9 and TRBJ2-2; no reliable D call. Trimming stripped 0 bases from V and 4 bases from J, with 7 bases between. The length of the CDR3 is 14 residues. Per the germline V gene, CDR1 is SGDLS and CDR2 is YYNGEE.

The chain has TRBV6-2 or TRBV6-3 and TRBJ2-1, with TRBD2 identical over 9 bases. This CDR3 has 16 residues. Germline CDR1 MNHEY, CDR2 SVGEGT. Trimming took 6 bases from V and 7 from J; bases not matched to a gene: 13. The CDR3 here is CASSAPVAGDKNEQFF. The CDR3 coding sequence is TGTGCCAGCAGCGCCCCGGTAGCGGGAGATAAAAATGAGCAGTTCTTC.

As for this clone: Additional DNA sequences in this sample encode the identical CDR3. The V call is TRBV19, the J call TRBJ1-1, with D tentatively TRBD1 (5 bases). With 6 bases removed from V and 1 base from J, the gap between germline ends came to 6 bases. The CDR3 is 12 residues long. The germline V gene has CDR1 LNHDA and CDR2 SQIVND (reference sequence). This CDR3 is CASSDRNTEAFF. DNA for the CDR3: TGTGCCAGTAGCGACAGGAACACTGAAGCTTTCTTT.

The chain uses TRBV10-2 and TRBJ1-2; 7 bases are a match to TRBD1. The V gene end was trimmed by 0 bases and the J gene end by 6 bases; junction bases not matched to a gene: 1. The CDR3 extends over 13 amino acids. Germline loops: CDR1 WSHSY, CDR2 SAAADI. CDR3 protein: CASSESGGNGYTF. The CDR3 bases are TGCGCCAGCAGTGAGTCAGGGGGCAATGGCTACACCTTC.

This sequence joins TRBV3-1 (or the pseudogene TRBV3-2) and TRBJ1-4; D is unclear. This CDR3 is built from 18 residues. With 1 base removed from V and 1 base from J, the gap between germline ends came to 16 bases. Per germline, CDR1 LGHDT and CDR2 YNNKEL (reference sequence). CDR3 coding DNA: TGTGCCAGCAGCCAAGGGCCCCTAGGCTTCTTAACTAATGAAAAACTGTTTTTT. Protein: CASSQGPLGFLTNEKLFF.

The rearrangement uses TRBV10-1 and TRBJ1-1, with a weak D call TRBD1 (5 bases). Trimming left V 0 bases short and J 5 bases short, with 10 bases between. The CDR3 has 14 amino acids. CDR1 and CDR2 (germline): WNHNN, SYGVQD (reference sequence). The CDR3 region is CASSESGGRTEAFF. As DNA, the CDR3 is TGCGCCAGCAGTGAGTCTGGGGGGAGGACTGAAGCTTTCTTT.

This chain links TRBV6-2 or TRBV6-3 with TRBJ2-1; TRBD2 is a possible D gene (5 bases). V was shortened by 0 bases and J by 7 bases, with 13 bases between the two germline ends. This CDR3 comprises 15 residues. The germline V gene encodes CDR1 MNHEY and CDR2 SVGEGT. The CDR3 protein is CASSYSTKSLNEQFF. CDR3 DNA sequence: TGTGCCAGCAGTTACTCGACTAAATCCCTGAATGAGCAGTTCTTC.